This TCR beta chain comes out of a study of primary melanoma T cells and metastatic recurrence (dated by TCRdb to 2019 to 2021). Regarding the study in general: A total of 200 or so primary melanomas made up the cohort, all of stage T2 to T4 and more than 1 mm thick. The study tested whether T-cell fraction and T-cell repertoire clonality in primary melanoma tumors predicted patient outcome. Histopathological grading of tumor-infiltrating lymphocytes served as the comparison point for the T-cell fraction derived from sequencing. The T-cell fraction measured by TCR beta sequencing was weighed against progression-free survival, the clinical outcome chosen for the comparison. The paper's findings and limits, for the study overall: Compared with adding any other histopathological variable to tumor thickness, adding T-cell fraction reportedly produced a bigger improvement in progression-free survival prediction. Protection appeared to be conferred by a T-cell fraction above 20% regardless of ulceration status, mitotic rate or nodal disease. Tumor T-cell fraction was reported to predict progression-free survival independently of thickness, ulceration, mitotic rate and age. An effective T-cell-mediated antitumor response in primary melanoma was framed by the authors only as a suggestion, not a demonstrated mechanism.

Library preparation was by the immunoSEQ multiplex PCR assay. Primary melanoma tumor tissue underwent high-throughput sequencing of the T-cell receptor beta chain. In the paper's pipeline: Repertoire analyses included TCRB CDR3 sharing between samples and the distribution of insertions and deletions. A gradient-boosted model ranked how well the T-cell fraction predicted outcome compared with histopathological variables. TCRdb took this table from immuneACCESS and kept in-frame rearrangements with V and J called. Such tables lack part of the clones; where checked against another copy, unresolved V genes explain under half of the gap, and the rest is unexplained. V, J and clone size are taken as reported in that table, and D and trimming were inferred from the DNA itself. A total of 200 to 300 clones appear in this sample, 75% to 90% of them only once. The ten largest clonotypes hold 14% of the sample.

A remark on this clone: Its antigen target is currently unknown. No base-level quality is on record; no much larger clone is a single base apart.

For CDR1 and CDR2, the germline V gene lists SGHNT and YENEEA. Clipping removes 3 bases from V and 10 bases from J, with 6 as the unmatched junction base count. The CDR3 has 15 amino acids, counting the end cysteine and phenylalanine. The kept DNA is CDR3 alone, 45 bases in frame from the first base. The primary melanoma of each patient had been surgically resected and was considered potentially curable but at risk of metastatic recurrence. The V gene is TRBV11-3 and the J gene is TRBJ2-1, with 13 bases aligning to TRBD2. The specimen was melanoma tumor tissue. The sequence derives from a human donor with melanoma. The CDR3 region reads CASSLSGTSGKEQFF. The DNA is as follows: TGTGCCAGCAGCTTGTCCGGGACTAGCGGGAAAGAGCAGTTCTTC.